At least ten counts were recorded for the clone carrying this TCR beta chain. Its target is not known. These data come from a study of T cells after yellow fever vaccination. General study points: Reappearing after the booster were most of the clones from primary vaccination (96% CD4, about 87% CD8). Clonotypes shared by both compartments, CD4 and CD8, made up a small share.

A 5'RACE template-switching step, the method used to make TCR cDNA, added a universal primer site and UMIs. A single record per CDR3 protein comes from TCRdb applying MiXCR to the 5' RACE reads. This sample has 200,000 to 250,000 distinct CDR3 sequences, with roughly 7.2% found just once. V dropped 1 base and J dropped 0 bases, with 7 bases sitting between them. Germline CDR1 SGHKS, CDR2 YYEKEE (reference sequence). The CDR3 is 14 residues long. The source material was CD4+ T cells sorted from PBMCs, sampled 15 days after the yellow fever booster vaccination. This TCR derives from a man aged 25-40 years who received the YFV17D yellow fever vaccine. This chain uses TRBV5-5 with TRBJ1-1; unclear D gene. CDR3 nucleotide sequence: TGTGCCAGCAGCTTGTTGAGGGTGAACACTGAAGCTTTCTTT. Its translation is CASSLLRVNTEAFF.